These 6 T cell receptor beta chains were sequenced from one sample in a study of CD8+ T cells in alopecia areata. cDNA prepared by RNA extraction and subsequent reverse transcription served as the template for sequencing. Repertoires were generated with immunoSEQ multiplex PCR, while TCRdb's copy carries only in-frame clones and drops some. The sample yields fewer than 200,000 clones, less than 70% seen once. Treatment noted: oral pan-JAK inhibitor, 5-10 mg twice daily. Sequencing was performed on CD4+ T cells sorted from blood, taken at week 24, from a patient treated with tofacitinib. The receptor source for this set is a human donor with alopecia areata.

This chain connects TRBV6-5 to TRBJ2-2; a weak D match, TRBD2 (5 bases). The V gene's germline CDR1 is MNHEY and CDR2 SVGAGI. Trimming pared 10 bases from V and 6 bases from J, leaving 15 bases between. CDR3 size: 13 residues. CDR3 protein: CATRLGGSGELFF. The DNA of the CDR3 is TGTGCCACCAGGCTGGGCGGGTCCGGGGAGCTGTTTTTT.

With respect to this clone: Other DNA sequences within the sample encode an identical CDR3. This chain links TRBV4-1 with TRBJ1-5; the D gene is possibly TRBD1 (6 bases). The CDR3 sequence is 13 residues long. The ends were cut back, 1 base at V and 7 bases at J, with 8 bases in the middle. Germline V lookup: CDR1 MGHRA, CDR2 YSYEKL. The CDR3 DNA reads TGCGCCAGCAGCCAAGCAGGGGAACAGCCCCAGCATTTT. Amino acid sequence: CASSQAGEQPQHF.

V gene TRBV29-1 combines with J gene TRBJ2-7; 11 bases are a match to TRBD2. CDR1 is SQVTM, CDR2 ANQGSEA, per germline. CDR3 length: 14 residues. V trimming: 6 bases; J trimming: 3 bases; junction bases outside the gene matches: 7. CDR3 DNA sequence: TGCAGCGTGAGGGCTAGCGGGGGGATCTACGAGCAGTACTTC. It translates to CSVRASGGIYEQYF.

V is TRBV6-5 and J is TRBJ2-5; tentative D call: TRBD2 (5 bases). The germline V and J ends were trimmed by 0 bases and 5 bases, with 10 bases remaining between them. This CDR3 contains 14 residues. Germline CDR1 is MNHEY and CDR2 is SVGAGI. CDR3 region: CASSYSTIPETQYF. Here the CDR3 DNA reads TGTGCCAGCAGTTACTCGACTATCCCGGAGACCCAGTACTTC.

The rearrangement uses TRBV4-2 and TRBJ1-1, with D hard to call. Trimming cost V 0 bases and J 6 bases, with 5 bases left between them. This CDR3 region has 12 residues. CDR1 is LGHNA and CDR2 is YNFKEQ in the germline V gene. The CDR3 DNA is TGTGCCAGCAGCCAAGAGGGCTCTGAAGCTTTCTTT. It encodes CASSQEGSEAFF.

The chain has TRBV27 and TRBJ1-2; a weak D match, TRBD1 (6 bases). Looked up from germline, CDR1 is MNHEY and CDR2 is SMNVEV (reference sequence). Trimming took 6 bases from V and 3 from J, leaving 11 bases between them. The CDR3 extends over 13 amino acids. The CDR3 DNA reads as TGTGCCAGCAGCCCAGACAGGCACTATGGCTACACCTTC. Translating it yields CASSPDRHYGYTF.